The clone carrying this TCR beta chain has just a few counts. Its specificity is not known. According to the study, TCR beta libraries were built with iRepertoire HTBI primers and CDR3-region Arm-PCR. A single record per CDR3 protein comes from TCRdb applying MiXCR to the multiplex PCR reads. The sample carries 650,000 to 700,000 distinct CDR3 sequences, about 30% recorded once. The data are from a study of regulatory T cells in long-lasting Graves disease. On the study more broadly: Persistence in Graves' disease denoted antithyroid drug use beyond 5 years alongside positive TSH receptor antibodies.

Specified time point: persistent/refractory GD, antithyroid drugs over 5 years with positive TRAb. Researchers made the TCR library from RNA that was extracted from PBMCs. The patient group derived from an endocrinology department in Xi'an, China. Germline-derived CDR1 and CDR2 are MNHEY and SMNVEV (reference sequence). The CDR3 has 16 amino acids. The ends lost 5 bases at V and 0 bases at J; junction bases unmatched: 7. Study results and caveats: Among persistent patients, a larger number of public clonotypes were shared (roughly 2,700) than among newly diagnosed patients (under 1,000). Persistent disease favored TRBV28, TRBJ1-2 and TRBJ2-5.

The source of this sequence is a female donor with Graves disease. The V gene is TRBV27, the J gene TRBJ2-7; 10 bases are shared with TRBD2. The sequencing here drew on peripheral blood mononuclear cells (PBMCs), taken when the disease was refractory, from a patient treated with antithyroid drugs. The DNA of the CDR3 is TGTGCCAGCAGTCTCCTAGCGGGAGAGTACTCCTACGAGCAGTACTTC. Translated, it gives CASSLLAGEYSYEQYF.